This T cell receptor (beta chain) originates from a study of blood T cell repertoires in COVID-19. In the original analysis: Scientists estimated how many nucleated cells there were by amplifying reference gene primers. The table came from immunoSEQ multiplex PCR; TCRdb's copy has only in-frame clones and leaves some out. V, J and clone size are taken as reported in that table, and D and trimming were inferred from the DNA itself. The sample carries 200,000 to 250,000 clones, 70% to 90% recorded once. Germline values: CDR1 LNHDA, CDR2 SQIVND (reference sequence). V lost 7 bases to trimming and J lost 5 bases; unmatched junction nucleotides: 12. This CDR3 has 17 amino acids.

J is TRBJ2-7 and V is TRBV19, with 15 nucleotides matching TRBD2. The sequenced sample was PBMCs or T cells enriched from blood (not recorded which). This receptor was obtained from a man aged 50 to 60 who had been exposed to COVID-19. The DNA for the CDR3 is TGTGCCAGTAAACAGAGGGGACTAGCGGGAGGTATCGACGAGCAGTACGTC. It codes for CASKQRGLAGGIDEQYV.